The 15 T cell receptor beta chains presented below share a single source sample, sequenced in a study of siplizumab effects on memory and regulatory T cells. Using immunoSEQ multiplex PCR, the repertoire was profiled, and TCRdb retains in-frame clones only, with some absent. The repertoire holds tens of thousands of clones, with about 91% as singletons. The sequencing input was Tregs sorted from blood. All receptors derive from a human donor in good health.

In this sample, this clone turned up once. V usage is TRBV11-3 and J usage is TRBJ1-2, with D maybe TRBD1 (5 bases). The germline gives CDR1 SGHNT, CDR2 YENEEA. CDR3 length: 14 amino acids. The ends were cut back, 0 bases at V and 7 bases at J, with 12 bases in the middle. CDR3 nucleotides: TGTGCCAGCAGCTTAGAGTGGCAGGGCGGTGGCTACACCTTC. It translates to CASSLEWQGGGYTF.

Of note for this clone: The same CDR3 can be traced to other DNA sequences in this sample. The V gene is TRBV28, the J gene TRBJ1-1, with D uncertain. The CDR3 consists of 12 residues. Germline assignment: CDR1 MDHEN and CDR2 SYDVKM. Deletions cut 3 bases from V and 5 bases from J, with 7 bases between. DNA for the CDR3: TGTGCCAGCAGTTTGTCGGGGACTGAAGCTTTCTTT. This sequence encodes CASSLSGTEAFF.

The chain employs TRBV20-1 and TRBJ2-7, with D hard to call. Trimming removed 0 bases from V and 4 bases from J, with 4 bases in between. There are 11 residues in the CDR3. In germline, CDR1 is DFQATT, CDR2 SNEGSKA (reference sequence). DNA of the CDR3: TGCAGTGCTAGAGAGAATTACGAGCAGTACTTC. Translated: CSARENYEQYF.

The gene calls are TRBV11-1 and TRBJ2-1, with D perhaps given as TRBD1 or TRBD2 (5 bases each). V lost 2 bases, J lost 10 bases, and 18 bases lay in between. The CDR3 spans 15 residues. From germline, CDR1 is SGHAT and CDR2 FQDESV (reference sequence). Written as DNA, the CDR3 is TGTGCCAGCAGCTTAAGGTGGGGGACCGGGTTAGAGCAGTTCTTC. Its translation is CASSLRWGTGLEQFF. Based on the CDR3 plus reference TRBV11-1 and TRBJ2-1, the full variable domain is EAEVAQSPRYKITEKSQAVAFWCDPISGHATLYWYRQILGQGPELLVQFQDESVVDDSQLPKDRFSAERLKGVDSTLKIQPAELGDSAMYLCASSLRWGTGLEQFFGPGTRLTVL.

This chain uses TRBV19 with TRBJ2-3; D not resolved. Trimming left V 6 bases short and J 1 base short, with 11 bases between. CDR3 length equals 14 residues. Germline lookup yields CDR1 LNHDA and CDR2 SQIVND (reference sequence). The CDR3: CASRLARGTDTQYF. The CDR3 DNA follows: TGTGCCAGTAGACTCGCCAGAGGCACAGATACGCAGTATTTT.

This rearrangement joins TRBV6-6 to TRBJ1-1, with a weak D call TRBD1 (6 bases). The V and J ends lost 0 bases and 3 bases respectively, with 8 bases between them. CDR3 length: 14 amino acids. Germline CDR1 MNHNY, CDR2 SVGAGI (reference sequence). The CDR3 sequence is CASSYSRGDTEAFF. CDR3 sequence (DNA): TGTGCCAGCAGTTACTCGAGGGGGGACACTGAAGCTTTCTTT.

Here the CDR3 DNA reads TGTGCCAGCAGCCCCCAGCGGGGGGGCCTCGCCGGGGAGCTGTTTTTT. Its protein is CASSPQRGGLAGELFF. This chain uses TRBV13 with TRBJ2-2; 10 bases match TRBD2. Germline CDR1 is PRHDT and CDR2 is FYEKMQ (reference sequence). V lost 5 bases, J lost 6 bases, and 9 bases stayed unmatched. CDR3 size: 16 residues.

This clone was recorded only once. The chain links TRBV4-3 to TRBJ2-4; 7 bases agree with TRBD1. CDR3 length: 15 amino acids. V was clipped by 0 bases and J by 9 bases; unmatched bases: 8. Per germline, CDR1 LGHNA and CDR2 YSLEER. CDR3 sequence: CASSQEGKGAGIQYF. DNA of the CDR3: TGCGCCAGCAGCCAAGAGGGTAAGGGGGCCGGCATTCAGTACTTC.

The chain is built from TRBV6-1 and TRBJ1-5, with D tentatively TRBD1 (5 bases). Germline CDR1 MNHNS, CDR2 SASEGT. CDR3 size: 15 residues. V lost 4 bases to trimming and J lost 2 bases, with 12 bases between them. The CDR3 protein is CASSARGPGNQPQHF. The CDR3 DNA is TGTGCCAGCAGTGCTAGGGGCCCAGGCAATCAGCCCCAGCATTTT.

The chain carries TRBV19 and TRBJ2-7; a weak D match, TRBD1 (5 bases). CDR3 length: 14 amino acids. Germline CDR1 LNHDA, CDR2 SQIVND (reference sequence). V lost 3 bases, J lost 5 bases, and 14 bases lay in between. The CDR3 protein is CASSMGQGANEQYF. DNA for the CDR3: TGTGCCAGTAGTATGGGGCAGGGCGCGAACGAGCAGTACTTC. Together with reference TRBV19 and TRBJ2-7, the CDR3 gives the full variable domain: DGGITQSPKYLFRKEGQNVTLSCEQNLNHDAMYWYRQDPGQGLRLIYYSQIVNDFQKGDIAEGYSVSREKKESFPLTVTSAQKNPTAFYLCASSMGQGANEQYFGPGTRLTVT.

The rearrangement links TRBV7-8 to TRBJ2-3; 8 bases match TRBD2. The germline CDR1 and CDR2 sequences are SGHVS and FQNEAQ. V was pared by 6 bases and J by 1 base, with 9 bases of the junction left unmatched. CDR3 length: 16 amino acids. In nucleotides, the CDR3 is TGTGCCAGCAGGGTACGGAGCGGGGGTGGCACAGATACGCAGTATTTT. Residues: CASRVRSGGGTDTQYF. Variable domain in full (rest from reference TRBV7-8 and TRBJ2-3): GAGVSQSPRYKVAKRGQDVALRCDPISGHVSLFWYQQALGQGPEFLTYFQNEAQLDKSGLPSDRFFAERPEGSVSTLKIQRTQQEDSAVYLCASRVRSGGGTDTQYFGPGTRLTVL.

The chain has TRBV6-5 and TRBJ1-3; D ambiguous. The V gene lost 8 bases and the J gene lost 1 base, with 9 bases spanning the gap. This CDR3 has 13 residues. Looked up from germline, CDR1 is MNHEY and CDR2 is SVGAGI. DNA of the CDR3: TGTGCCAGCCGGCGGCCGTCTGGAAACACCATATATTTT. Amino acids: CASRRPSGNTIYF.

The gene calls are TRBV7-7 and TRBJ2-1; maybe TRBD1 (6 bases). The CDR3 length is 13 residues. The germline gives CDR1 SSHAT, CDR2 FNYEAQ (reference sequence). Trimming left V 5 bases short and J 7 bases short, with 12 bases between. The CDR3 reads CASSLQGTNEQFF. DNA for the CDR3: TGTGCCAGCAGCCTACAGGGAACTAATGAGCAGTTCTTC.

CDR3 nucleotide sequence: TGCAGCGTTGATTTCGGTTTGAGCGGCTACACCTTC. This translates into CSVDFGLSGYTF. The chain uses TRBV29-1 and TRBJ1-2; D is ambiguous. The ends were cut back, 3 bases at V and 8 bases at J, with 13 bases in the middle. This CDR3 spans 12 amino acids. CDR1 and CDR2 from the germline V gene are SQVTM and ANQGSEA.

The sample holds one count of this clone. The chain couples TRBV5-1 to TRBJ1-4; D is unclear. The CDR3 sequence is 16 residues long. Deletions cut 0 bases from V and 2 bases from J, with 11 bases between. Per germline, CDR1 SGHRS and CDR2 YFSETQ. CDR3 bases: TGCGCCAGCAGCTTGGCCCGGGTTTCCACTAATGAAAAACTGTTTTTT. Its translation: CASSLARVSTNEKLFF.